The 28 T cell receptor beta chains reported below all come from one sample, sequenced in a study of human T cells and chemical hapten exposure. The time point denotes: pre-sensitization, week 0. Indicated treatment: therapeutic diphenylcyclopropenone sensitization with weekly scalp DPC. TCRdb redid the calling of the RACE reads with MiXCR, one entry per CDR3 protein. The sample lists 350,000 to 400,000 distinct CDR3 sequences, 4% to 6% occurring once. Specimen: whole blood, collected in connection with sensitization to the hapten diphenylcyclopropenone (DPC). These receptors came from a woman in her forties or fifties with alopecia areata. Some clones in this sample may be carry-over from other donors' samples.

This chain connects TRBV12-3 or TRBV12-4 to TRBJ2-1, with no clear D. CDR3 length: 10 amino acids. With 1 base removed from V and 12 bases from J, the gap between germline ends came to 4 bases. Here the CDR3 DNA reads TGTGCCAGCAGTTTAGATGGGCAGTTCTTC. Translating gives CASSLDGQFF.

This clonotype was counted many times. The CDR3 spells CSAGVRFTDTQYF. CDR3 in DNA: TGCAGCGCCGGGGTGAGGTTCACAGATACGCAGTATTTT. This chain connects TRBV29-1 to TRBJ2-3; D perhaps matches TRBD2 (5 bases). This CDR3 is built from 13 residues. The V end lost 7 bases, the J end lost 2 bases, and 13 bases lay between the germline ends. CDR1 is SQVTM, CDR2 ANQGSEA, per germline.

The chain combines TRBV11-3 with TRBJ2-1; D is unresolved. CDR3 length equals 16 residues. V shed 5 bases and J shed 0 bases, with 14 bases lying between them. Germline V gives CDR1 SGHNT, CDR2 YENEEA. CDR3 loop: CASSPGPLSSYNEQFF. For the CDR3, the DNA is TGTGCCAGCAGCCCCGGACCGTTGAGCTCCTACAATGAGCAGTTCTTC.

The chain has TRBV13 and TRBJ2-1; 8 bases match TRBD2. V gave up 6 bases and J gave up 9 bases; unmatched junction bases: 7. The germline V gene has CDR1 PRHDT and CDR2 FYEKMQ (reference sequence). This CDR3 has 13 residues. CDR3 DNA sequence: TGTGCCAGCAGAAAGCGGGAGAGGGGTGAGCAGTTCTTC. Amino acids: CASRKRERGEQFF. Together with reference TRBV13 and TRBJ2-1, the CDR3 gives the full variable domain: AAGVIQSPRHLIKEKRETATLKCYPIPRHDTVYWYQQGPGQDPQFLISFYEKMQSDKGSIPDRFSAQQFSDYHSELNMSSLELGDSALYFCASRKRERGEQFFGPGTRLTVL.

This clonotype was detected many times. The gene calls are TRBV11-2 and TRBJ1-5; D unclear. The CDR3 loop spans 13 amino acids. The germline V gene has CDR1 SGHAT and CDR2 FQNNGV. The V end was cut by 0 bases, the J end by 3 bases, with 3 bases between. The CDR3 protein is CASSLEFNQPQHF. Here the CDR3 DNA reads TGTGCCAGCAGCTTAGAGTTCAATCAGCCCCAGCATTTT. The entire variable domain, with the rest obtained from reference TRBV11-2 and TRBJ1-5, is as follows: EAGVAQSPRYKIIEKRQSVAFWCNPISGHATLYWYQQILGQGPKLLIQFQNNGVVDDSQLPKDRFSAERLKGVDSTLKIQPAKLEDSAVYLCASSLEFNQPQHFGDGTRLSIL.

The chain is built from TRBV15 and TRBJ1-1; tentatively, D is TRBD1 (6 bases). The CDR3 has 13 residues. CDR1 is LNHNV, CDR2 YYDKDF, per germline (reference sequence). V lost 1 base and J lost 7, with 10 bases in between. The CDR3 loop is CATSRGGGYEAFF. CDR3 bases: TGTGCCACCAGCAGAGGAGGGGGATATGAAGCTTTCTTT. The full variable domain, with the rest looked up from reference TRBV15 and TRBJ1-1, is DAMVIQNPRYQVTQFGKPVTLSCSQTLNHNVMYWYQQKSSQAPKLLFHYYDKDFNNEADTPDNFQSRRPNTSFCFLDIRSPGLGDTAMYLCATSRGGGYEAFFGQGTRLTVV.

At least ten counts were recorded for this clonotype. The chain joins TRBV7-9 to TRBJ1-4; no firm D call. Germline CDR1 SEHNR, CDR2 FQNEAQ (reference sequence). V shed 8 bases and J shed 7 bases, with 17 bases lying between them. This CDR3 contains 14 residues. The CDR3, as DNA: TGTGCCAGCTCCATAGAACGGTCGCGTGAAAAACTGTTTTTT. This encodes CASSIERSREKLFF. The full variable domain, its missing parts supplied by reference TRBV7-9 and TRBJ1-4, is DTGVSQNPRHKITKRGQNVTFRCDPISEHNRLYWYRQTLGQGPEFLTYFQNEAQLEKSRLLSDRFSAERPKGSFSTLEIQRTEQGDSAMYLCASSIERSREKLFFGSGTQLSVL.

This clonotype has ten or more counts. The chain uses TRBV5-6 and TRBJ1-1, with D perhaps matching TRBD1 (6 bases). V lost 0 bases and J lost 0, with 9 bases in between. The CDR3 sequence is 15 residues long. The germline gives CDR1 SGHDT, CDR2 YYEEEE. The DNA of the CDR3 is TGTGCCAGCAGCTTGGGATGGGGGCTGAACACTGAAGCTTTCTTT. It yields the protein CASSLGWGLNTEAFF. Combining the CDR3 with reference TRBV5-6 and TRBJ1-1 gives the whole variable domain DAGVTQSPTHLIKTRGQQVTLRCSPKSGHDTVSWYQQALGQGPQFIFQYYEEEERQRGNFPDRFSGHQFPNYSSELNVNALLLGDSALYLCASSLGWGLNTEAFFGQGTRLTVV.

This clonotype came up a few times. V is TRBV10-3 and J is TRBJ2-1, with D perhaps being TRBD1 or TRBD2 (5 bases each). The ends were cut back, 10 bases at V and 0 bases at J, with 13 bases in the middle. CDR3 length: 14 residues. The germline V gene encodes CDR1 ENHRY and CDR2 SYGVKD. The CDR3 DNA sequence: TGTGCCACCGGGACGGTCAGCTCCTACAATGAGCAGTTCTTC. Encoded protein: CATGTVSSYNEQFF.

This clonotype was seen repeatedly, ten times or more. The germline gene is not matched at one end of the junction; a read error may be the cause. CDR3 coding DNA: TGTGCCAGCAGCTTAAAAATGAACACTGAAGCTTTCTTT. It is translated as CASSLKMNTEAFF. This chain connects TRBV5-1 to TRBJ1-1; D is unclear. This CDR3 is 13 amino acids long. In germline, CDR1 is SGHRS, CDR2 YFSETQ.

This clonotype was recorded at least ten times. V usage is TRBV9 and J usage is TRBJ2-2; TRBD1 matches at 7 bases. The V gene end was trimmed by 4 bases and the J gene end by 10 bases; junction bases not matched to a gene: 7. In germline, CDR1 is SGDLS, CDR2 YYNGEE. The CDR3 sequence is 13 residues long. The CDR3: CASSPTTGPELFF. The CDR3 DNA follows: TGTGCCAGCAGCCCGACGACAGGGCCGGAGCTGTTTTTT.

This clonotype was seen ten or more times. This sequence joins TRBV3-1 and TRBJ2-7; unclear D gene. Germline-derived CDR1 and CDR2 are LGHDT and YNNKEL (reference sequence). CDR3 length: 12 residues. Trimming removed 1 base from V and 6 bases from J, with 7 bases in between. The CDR3 DNA reads TGTGCCAGCAGCCAAGGCTTGAGCGAGCAGTACTTC. This translates into CASSQGLSEQYF.

V and J are TRBV5-4 and TRBJ1-2; maybe TRBD1 (6 bases). The CDR3 extends over 14 amino acids. Trimming shortened V by 4 bases and J by 0 bases, and 10 bases separated the two germline ends. Germline lookup yields CDR1 SGHNT and CDR2 YYREEE (reference sequence). The CDR3: CASSGTRPNYGYTF. The CDR3 bases are TGTGCCAGCAGCGGGACAAGGCCTAACTATGGCTACACCTTC. The variable domain in full, completed from reference TRBV5-4 and TRBJ1-2, reads ETGVTQSPTHLIKTRGQQVTLRCSSQSGHNTVSWYQQALGQGPQFIFQYYREEENGRGNFPPRFSGLQFPNYSSELNVNALELDDSALYLCASSGTRPNYGYTFGSGTRLTVV.

The chain joins TRBV12-3 or TRBV12-4 to TRBJ1-3; TRBD1 matches at 7 bases. This CDR3 region has 16 residues. The V and J ends lost 6 bases and 4 bases, in that order; junction bases with no gene match: 12. DNA for the CDR3: TGTGCCAGCAGCCGACAGGGCCAATTAGGAGGAAACACCATATATTTT. It specifies CASSRQGQLGGNTIYF.

CDR3 region: CSARDSFQDNSHGYTF. Written as DNA, the CDR3 is TGCAGTGCTAGAGATTCATTTCAGGACAACTCACATGGCTACACCTTC. V gene TRBV20-1 combines with J gene TRBJ1-2, with D perhaps matching TRBD1 (5 bases). Germline V gene sequence: CDR1 DFQATT, CDR2 SNEGSKA (reference sequence). This CDR3 contains 16 residues. The V end lost 0 bases, the J end lost 6 bases, and 20 bases lay between the germline ends.

This clonotype was counted a few times. This chain's CDR3 is CASSLAAGANSPLHF. In nucleotides, the CDR3 is TGTGCCAGCAGTTTAGCGGCAGGGGCTAATTCACCCCTCCACTTT. The chain recombines TRBV12-3 or TRBV12-4 with TRBJ1-6; D is possibly TRBD1 (6 bases). With 0 bases removed from V and 6 bases from J, the gap between germline ends came to 9 bases. This CDR3 is 15 amino acids long.

This clonotype has at least ten counts. The chain is built from TRBV12-3 or TRBV12-4 and TRBJ2-7; 7 bases map to TRBD1. V shed 3 bases and J 6 bases; nucleotides not matched to a gene: 8. The CDR3 runs 14 residues. The DNA for the CDR3 is TGTGCCAGCAGTTTTGGGACAGTATCTGGCGAGCAGTACTTC. Protein product: CASSFGTVSGEQYF.

The sample holds many counts of this clonotype. This chain joins TRBV6-2 or TRBV6-3 and TRBJ2-3; the D is unclear. The CDR3 consists of 12 residues. The V end was cut by 4 bases, the J end by 5 bases, with 7 bases between. Germline V gene sequence: CDR1 MNHEY, CDR2 SVGEGT. CDR3 protein: CASSFTGDTQYF. CDR3 DNA sequence: TGTGCCAGCAGTTTTACGGGAGATACGCAGTATTTT.

This clonotype has at least ten counts. The V call is TRBV7-7, the J call TRBJ2-3; TRBD2 agrees at 13 bases. CDR3 size: 16 residues. Germline values: CDR1 SSHAT, CDR2 FNYEAQ (reference sequence). The ends lost 5 bases at V and 2 bases at J; junction bases unmatched: 4. The DNA of the CDR3 is TGTGCCAGCAGCATCGGGACTAGCGGGACCACAGATACGCAGTATTTT. Protein sequence: CASSIGTSGTTDTQYF.

This clonotype was recorded at least ten times. This chain joins TRBV20-1 and TRBJ1-1, with 7 bases identical to TRBD1. This CDR3 contains 15 residues. Germline lookup yields CDR1 DFQATT and CDR2 SNEGSKA (reference sequence). The ends lost 6 bases at V and 0 bases at J; junction bases unmatched: 10. CDR3 bases: TGCAGTGCGCACGGGACAGCTGTTATGAACACTGAAGCTTTCTTT. Translating gives CSAHGTAVMNTEAFF.

This clonotype was counted many times. The chain couples TRBV10-3 to TRBJ1-1; TRBD1 agrees at 8 bases. CDR3 length: 13 amino acids. Unmatched junction bases numbered 8, after V lost 10 bases and J lost 4 bases. Looked up from germline, CDR1 is ENHRY and CDR2 is SYGVKD. The CDR3 DNA reads TGTGCCACGACGACAGGGGAGGGCACTGAAGCTTTCTTT. Encoded protein: CATTTGEGTEAFF.

This clonotype was detected a few times. The rearrangement uses TRBV10-3 and TRBJ1-1; weak D call: TRBD1 (5 bases). Per germline, CDR1 ENHRY and CDR2 SYGVKD. The CDR3 extends over 15 amino acids. The ends were cut back, 4 bases at V and 0 bases at J, with 12 bases in the middle. CDR3 DNA sequence: TGTGCCATCAGTGCGGGGGTCGTGATGAACACTGAAGCTTTCTTT. This codes for CAISAGVVMNTEAFF.

This clonotype was seen ten or more times. This rearrangement joins TRBV20-1 to TRBJ2-2; D possibly uses TRBD1 or TRBD2 (6 bases each). The CDR3 consists of 16 residues. Trimming removed 3 bases from V and 5 bases from J, with 19 bases in between. Germline V gene sequence: CDR1 DFQATT, CDR2 SNEGSKA (reference sequence). The CDR3 protein is CSASPGERGETGELFF. The CDR3 DNA reads as TGCAGTGCTAGTCCCGGGGAGAGGGGGGAGACCGGGGAGCTGTTTTTT.

Ten or more counts support this clonotype. This chain uses TRBV15 with TRBJ2-7; possibly TRBD2 for D (6 bases). Germline V CDR1 and CDR2: LNHNV, YYDKDF (reference sequence). The CDR3 contains 15 residues. Trimming pared 3 bases from V and 3 bases from J, leaving 15 bases between. This CDR3 reads CATSSRGGANYEQYF. Here the CDR3 DNA reads TGTGCCACCAGCAGTCGAGGCGGGGCAAACTACGAGCAGTACTTC.

This clonotype turned up a few times. The chain couples TRBV4-2 to TRBJ2-1; 12 positions match TRBD2. The junction had 5 bases not matched to a gene; V was cut back by 4 bases and J by 1 base. Germline V gene data show CDR1 as LGHNA and CDR2 as YNFKEQ. This CDR3 is 17 amino acids long. CDR3: CASSLGLAGGSYNEQFF. CDR3 DNA sequence: TGTGCCAGCAGCCTAGGGCTAGCGGGGGGGTCCTACAATGAGCAGTTCTTC.

This clonotype appeared a few times. V gene TRBV7-8 combines with J gene TRBJ2-5; D may correspond to TRBD1 or TRBD2 (5 bases each). The V and J ends lost 5 bases and 4 bases respectively, with 14 bases between them. There are 14 residues in the CDR3. Per germline, CDR1 SGHVS and CDR2 FQNEAQ. CDR3 amino acids: CASSTPEGPETQYF. In nucleotides, the CDR3 is TGTGCCAGCAGCACTCCCGAGGGACCAGAGACCCAGTACTTC.

There are many counts of this clonotype. This chain's CDR3 is CASSFAPLGGYTF. The DNA of the CDR3 is TGTGCCAGCAGTTTTGCCCCGTTGGGAGGCTACACCTTC. The chain uses TRBV12-3 or TRBV12-4 and TRBJ1-2; D is undetermined. V gave up 3 bases and J gave up 8 bases, with 13 bases separating them. The CDR3 is 13 residues long.

This clonotype occurred many times. The chain is built from TRBV9 and TRBJ2-2; D is unresolved. The CDR3 extends over 11 amino acids. Trimming left V 0 bases short and J 8 bases short, with 2 bases between. Per germline, CDR1 SGDLS and CDR2 YYNGEE. The CDR3 bases are TGTGCCAGCAGCGTAGATGGGGAGCTGTTTTTT. Its protein is CASSVDGELFF.